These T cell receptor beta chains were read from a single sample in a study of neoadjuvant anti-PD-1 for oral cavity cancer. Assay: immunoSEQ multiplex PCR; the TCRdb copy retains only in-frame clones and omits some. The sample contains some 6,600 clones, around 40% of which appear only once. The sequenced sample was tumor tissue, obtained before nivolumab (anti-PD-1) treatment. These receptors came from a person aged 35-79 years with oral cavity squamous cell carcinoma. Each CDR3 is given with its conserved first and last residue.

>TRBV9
CASSPTPGANNYGYTF
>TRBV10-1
CASSETSNQPQHF
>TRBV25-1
CASSDGLAGGSSGELFF
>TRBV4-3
CASSPHGAGGASNEKLFF
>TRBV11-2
CASSARVTDTQYF
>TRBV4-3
CASSQGIDGANVLTF
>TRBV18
CASSPPSNYGYTF
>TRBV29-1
CSVDWGAGGGEQYF
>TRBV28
CASSPPPAGANVLTF
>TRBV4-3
CASSQPDRDTEAFF
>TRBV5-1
CASSLSGTGAEAFF
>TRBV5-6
CASSIGGNWGNSPLHF
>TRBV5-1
CASSLVGPDTGELFF
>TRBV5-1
CASSWDRGSGNTIYF
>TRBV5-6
CASSTSRGEQYF
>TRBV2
CASSEQGLGELFF
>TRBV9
CASSLTGTGGTGELFF
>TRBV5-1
CASSLAGTSYEQYF
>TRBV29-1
CSVEGSPYEQYF
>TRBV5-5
CASSLGPTSDEQYF
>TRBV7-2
CASSLEGTDNQPQHF
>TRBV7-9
CASSARTDREGIQYF
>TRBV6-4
CASSDGRTDTQYF
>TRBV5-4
CASSHPTGGGYGYTF
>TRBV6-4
CASSDGRTDTQYF
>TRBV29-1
CSVAGGNTEAFF
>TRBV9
CASSDGGGAVNEQFF
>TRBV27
CATYWGGELFF
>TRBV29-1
CSVESLRDEQFF
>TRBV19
CASSIPLPAGTGAKVTEAFF
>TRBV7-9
CASSPLGDTQYF
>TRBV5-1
CATKDGGGLYNEQFF
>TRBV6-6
CASTPIPGTDTQYF
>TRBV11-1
CASSLWDTNFGQFF
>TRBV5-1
CASRGLGDNTEAFF
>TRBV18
CASSPSSGVLDNEQFF
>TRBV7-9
CASSSRGGRDNEQFF
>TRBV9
CASSVSRGGETQYF
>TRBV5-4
CASSTTGGTDTQYF
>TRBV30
CAWSATLRGNEKLFF
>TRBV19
CANSGQGVNSPLHF